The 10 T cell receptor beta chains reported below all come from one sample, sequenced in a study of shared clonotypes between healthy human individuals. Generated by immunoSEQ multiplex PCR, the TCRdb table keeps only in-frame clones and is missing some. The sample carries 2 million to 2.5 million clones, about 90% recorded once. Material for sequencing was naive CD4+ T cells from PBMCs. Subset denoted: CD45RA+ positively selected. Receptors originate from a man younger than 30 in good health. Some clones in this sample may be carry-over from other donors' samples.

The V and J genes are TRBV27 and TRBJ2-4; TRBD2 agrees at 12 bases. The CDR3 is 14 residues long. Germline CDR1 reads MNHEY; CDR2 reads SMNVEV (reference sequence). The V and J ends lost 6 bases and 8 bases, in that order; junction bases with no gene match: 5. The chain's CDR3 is CASSGLAGMHIQYF. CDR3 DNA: TGTGCCAGCAGCGGACTAGCGGGAATGCACATTCAGTACTTC.

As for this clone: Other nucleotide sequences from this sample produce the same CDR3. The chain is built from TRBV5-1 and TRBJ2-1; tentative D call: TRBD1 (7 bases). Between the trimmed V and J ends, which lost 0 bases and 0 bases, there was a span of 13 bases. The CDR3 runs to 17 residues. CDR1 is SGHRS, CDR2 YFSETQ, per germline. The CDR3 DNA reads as TGCGCCAGCAGCTTGGCGGCAGGGGGGCCCTCCTACAATGAGCAGTTCTTC. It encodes CASSLAAGGPSYNEQFF.

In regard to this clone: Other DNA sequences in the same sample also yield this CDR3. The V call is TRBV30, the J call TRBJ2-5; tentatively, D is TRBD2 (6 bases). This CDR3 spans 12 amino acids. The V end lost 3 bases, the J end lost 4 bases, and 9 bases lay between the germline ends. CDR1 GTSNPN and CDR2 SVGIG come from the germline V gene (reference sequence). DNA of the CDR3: TGTGCCTGGAGCGAGGGAGGAGAGACCCAGTACTTC. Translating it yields CAWSEGGETQYF.

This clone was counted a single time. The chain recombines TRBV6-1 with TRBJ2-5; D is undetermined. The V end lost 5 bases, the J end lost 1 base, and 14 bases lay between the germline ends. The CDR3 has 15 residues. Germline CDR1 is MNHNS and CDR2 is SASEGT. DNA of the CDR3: TGTGCCAGCAGTTTCGCCCCCGGGTTCCAAGAGACCCAGTACTTC. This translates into CASSFAPGFQETQYF.

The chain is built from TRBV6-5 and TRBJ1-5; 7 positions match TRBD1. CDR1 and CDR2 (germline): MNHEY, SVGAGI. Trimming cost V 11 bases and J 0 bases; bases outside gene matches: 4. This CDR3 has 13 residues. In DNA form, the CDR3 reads TGTGCCGCCAGGGGGTCTAGCAATCAGCCCCAGCATTTT. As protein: CAARGSSNQPQHF.

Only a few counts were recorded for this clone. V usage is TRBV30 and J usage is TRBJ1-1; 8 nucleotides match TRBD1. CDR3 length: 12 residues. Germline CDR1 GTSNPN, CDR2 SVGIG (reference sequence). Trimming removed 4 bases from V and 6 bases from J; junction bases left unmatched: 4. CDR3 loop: CAWNRQGPEAFF. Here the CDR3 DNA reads TGTGCCTGGAACAGACAGGGGCCTGAAGCTTTCTTT.

The CDR3 here is CASSAAGRGHRAPVAKNIQYF. The CDR3 DNA reads as TGTGCCAGTAGTGCCGCGGGAAGGGGACACAGGGCTCCGGTGGCCAAAAACATTCAGTACTTC. The rearrangement joins TRBV19 to TRBJ2-4, with D perhaps given as TRBD1 or TRBD2 (6 bases each). The CDR3 contains 21 residues. Between the trimmed V and J ends, which lost 5 bases and 1 base, there was a span of 30 bases. Germline CDR1 is LNHDA and CDR2 is SQIVND (reference sequence).

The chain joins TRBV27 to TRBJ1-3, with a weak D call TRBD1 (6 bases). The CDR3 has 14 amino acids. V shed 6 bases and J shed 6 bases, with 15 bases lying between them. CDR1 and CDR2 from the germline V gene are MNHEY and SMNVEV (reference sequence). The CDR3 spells CASRRRGGENTIYF. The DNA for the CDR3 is TGTGCCAGCAGGCGAAGGGGGGGGGAAAACACCATATATTTT.

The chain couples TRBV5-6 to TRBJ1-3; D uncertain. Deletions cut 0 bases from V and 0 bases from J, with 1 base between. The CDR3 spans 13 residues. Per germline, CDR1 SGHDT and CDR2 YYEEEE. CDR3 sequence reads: CASSLGSGNTIYF. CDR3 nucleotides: TGTGCCAGCAGCTTGGGCTCTGGAAACACCATATATTTT.

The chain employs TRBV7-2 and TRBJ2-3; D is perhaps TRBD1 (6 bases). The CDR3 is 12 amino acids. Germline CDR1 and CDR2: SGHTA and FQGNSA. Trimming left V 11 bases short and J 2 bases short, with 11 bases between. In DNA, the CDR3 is TGTGCCTTGGGGGCCCACACAGATACGCAGTATTTT. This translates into CALGAHTDTQYF.